The 15 T cell receptor beta chains below all came from one sample that was sequenced in a study of blood T cell repertoires in COVID-19 (dated by TCRdb to 2019 to 2021). The library relied on the immunoSEQ multiplex PCR assay. As stored in TCRdb, this immuneACCESS dataset retains in-frame rearrangements with V and J assigned. A fraction of the clones does not appear; measured against another copy, unresolved V genes explain less than half of the discrepancy, and the remainder lacks a known reason. The table for this sample lists roughly 180,000 clones; around 86% of them were counted only once. About 0.98% of the sample lies in the top ten. Sequenced material: peripheral blood. The source of these receptors is a man between 18 and 29 years old with acute or convalescent COVID-19.

The genes are TRBV13 and TRBJ2-3, with 9 bases that match TRBD2. V was pared by 2 bases and J by 0 bases, with 3 bases of the junction left unmatched. This CDR3 region has 16 residues. Germline values: CDR1 PRHDT, CDR2 FYEKMQ (reference sequence). CDR3 in DNA: TGTGCCAGCAGCTTACAGAGCGGGGGGAGCACAGATACGCAGTATTTT. Protein sequence: CASSLQSGGSTDTQYF.

The V call is TRBV19, the J call TRBJ2-3; no firm D call. The length of the CDR3 is 12 residues. The germline V gene has CDR1 LNHDA and CDR2 SQIVND (reference sequence). With 4 bases removed from V and 6 bases from J, the gap between germline ends came to 8 bases. Here the CDR3 reads CASSTRRDTQYF. The CDR3 nucleotides read TGTGCCAGTAGTACGAGGCGGGATACGCAGTATTTT.

The chain couples TRBV7-9 to TRBJ1-6; 7 bases fit TRBD1. After removal of 5 bases from V and 9 bases from J, the junction contained 13 bases not matched to a gene. Germline CDR1 and CDR2: SEHNR and FQNEAQ (reference sequence). CDR3 length: 16 residues. The CDR3 bases are TGTGCCAGCAGCGACCAGAACAGGGGCTTTCCTTCACCCCTCCACTTT. As protein: CASSDQNRGFPSPLHF.

The chain has TRBV2 and TRBJ1-3, with TRBD1 as a possible D gene (6 bases). V dropped 3 bases and J dropped 2 bases, with 23 bases sitting between them. CDR3 length equals 19 residues. Per germline, CDR1 SNHLY and CDR2 FYNNEI. CDR3 nucleotides: TGTGCCAGCAGTGACCCCTCCGGACAGTACAGCCGCACTGGAAACACCATATATTTT. Its protein product is CASSDPSGQYSRTGNTIYF.

This clone occurred once. The chain carries TRBV28 and TRBJ1-5; no reliable D call. There are 11 residues in the CDR3. The V gene lost 5 bases and the J gene lost 9 bases, with 8 bases spanning the gap. Germline CDR1 reads MDHEN; CDR2 reads SYDVKM. In DNA form, the CDR3 reads TGTGCCAGCAGTCCAGGTCTGCCCCAGCATTTT. Its protein product is CASSPGLPQHF.

The chain is built from TRBV5-1 and TRBJ2-6; 8 nucleotides agree with TRBD1. CDR1 is SGHRS and CDR2 is YFSETQ in the germline V gene. The V segment lost 0 bases and the J segment 2 bases; nucleotides outside the gene matches: 1. The CDR3 is 16 amino acids. The CDR3 protein is CASSLVQGAGANVLTF. CDR3 nucleotide sequence: TGCGCCAGCAGCTTGGTACAGGGGGCTGGGGCCAACGTCCTGACTTTC.

The chain uses TRBV14 and TRBJ2-1, with TRBD1 as a possible D gene (5 bases). Trimming stripped 8 bases from V and 10 bases from J, with 18 bases between. The CDR3 extends over 13 amino acids. The germline V gene encodes CDR1 SGHDN and CDR2 FVKESK. CDR3 loop: CASALGAAQEQFF. CDR3 DNA: TGTGCCAGCGCCCTAGGGGCCGCCCAGGAGCAGTTCTTC. Using reference TRBV14 and TRBJ2-1 for the parts outside the CDR3, the full variable domain is EAGVTQFPSHSVIEKGQTVTLRCDPISGHDNLYWYRRVMGKEIKFLLHFVKESKQDESGMPNNRFLAERTGGTYSTLKVQPAELEDSGVYFCASALGAAQEQFFGPGTRLTVL.

The chain couples TRBV6-5 to TRBJ1-1; TRBD1 is a possible D gene (5 bases). The germline V and J ends were trimmed by 2 bases and 4 bases, with 14 bases remaining between them. Germline CDR1 MNHEY, CDR2 SVGAGI. The CDR3 is 15 amino acids. In DNA, the CDR3 is TGTGCCAGCAGTTACCCCGGACCGGGGGTCACTGAAGCTTTCTTT. This sequence encodes CASSYPGPGVTEAFF.

The chain links TRBV7-2 to TRBJ1-1; 8 nucleotides agree with TRBD1. Germline V CDR1 and CDR2: SGHTA, FQGNSA. This CDR3 contains 16 residues. V shed 5 bases and J 0 bases; nucleotides not matched to a gene: 8. The CDR3 reads CASSPTGGAMNTEAFF. The CDR3 bases are TGTGCCAGCAGCCCAACAGGGGGAGCCATGAACACTGAAGCTTTCTTT.

The chain uses TRBV6-5 and TRBJ2-1; 10 nucleotides line up with TRBD2. V shed 6 bases and J 5 bases; nucleotides not matched to a gene: 7. The CDR3 is made up of 15 amino acids. From germline, CDR1 is MNHEY and CDR2 SVGAGI. CDR3: CASSPIAGGNNEQFF. CDR3 nucleotides: TGTGCCAGCAGCCCCATAGCGGGGGGAAACAATGAGCAGTTCTTC.

This sequence joins TRBV3-1 (or the pseudogene TRBV3-2) and TRBJ1-1; D may be TRBD1 (6 bases). Deletions cut 2 bases from V and 12 bases from J, with 22 bases between. The CDR3 has 15 amino acids. CDR1 is LGHDT, CDR2 YNNKEL, per germline (reference sequence). The CDR3 DNA is TGTGCCAGCAGCCAACACTATGACAGGACCCGGCAGACTTTCTTT. It yields the protein CASSQHYDRTRQTFF.

This clone was counted only a few times. CDR3 DNA sequence: TGTGCCAGCAGCTTAAAAAGCGTTGGCGGGGGCCTCTCCTACGAGCAGTACTTC. Protein: CASSLKSVGGGLSYEQYF. The chain uses TRBV7-2 and TRBJ2-7; D might be TRBD2 (7 bases). V lost 2 bases and J 0 bases, leaving 20 bases between the germline ends. The CDR3 extends over 18 amino acids. Germline values: CDR1 SGHTA, CDR2 FQGNSA.

DNA of the CDR3: TGTGCCAGCAGCCCTCAGATGGGACAGGGCCCGAACTATGGCTACACCTTC. Protein: CASSPQMGQGPNYGYTF. The V call is TRBV4-2, the J call TRBJ1-2; 9 bases match TRBD1. The trim removed 4 bases at V and 2 bases at J, leaving 11 bases unmatched. This CDR3 spans 17 amino acids. CDR1 is LGHNA and CDR2 is YNFKEQ in the germline V gene.

J is TRBJ1-2 and V is TRBV6-4; D not certain. Per germline, CDR1 MRHNA and CDR2 SNTAGT. The CDR3 length is 12 residues. The V end lost 2 bases, the J end lost 9 bases, and 10 bases lay between the germline ends. As DNA, the CDR3 is TGTGCCAGCAGTGACAGGGAGTATCGCTACACCTTC. Amino acids: CASSDREYRYTF.

This chain joins TRBV10-1 and TRBJ1-2; 7 positions match TRBD1. The V segment lost 6 bases and the J segment 2 bases; nucleotides outside the gene matches: 3. The CDR3 is 13 residues long. Germline loops: CDR1 WNHNN, CDR2 SYGVQD (reference sequence). CDR3 nucleotides: TGCGCCAGCAGCCGAGGGGGCAACTATGGCTACACCTTC. It yields the protein CASSRGGNYGYTF.